In its sample, the clone carrying this TCR beta chain was seen many times. Its antigen is undetermined. This sample is part of a study of CD8 T cells in ankylosing spondylitis. Points from the study as a whole: Seemingly distinctive of ankylosing spondylitis blood was a TCR beta motif formed by eight highly homologous variants.

TCRdb reanalysed the 5' RACE reads using MiXCR and keeps one entry per CDR3 protein. The sample carries 250,000 or so distinct CDR3 sequences, about 10% recorded once. This sequence originates from a male donor with ankylosing spondylitis or in good health (not recorded which). Sequencing input: blood, either unsorted or a sorted T cell fraction (not recorded which).

CDR3 coding DNA: TGTGCCAGCAGTCCTACCTCGGGACTAGCGGGGCCGGGGGATACGCAGTATTTT. It translates to CASSPTSGLAGPGDTQYF. The rearrangement links TRBV12-3 or TRBV12-4 to TRBJ2-3; TRBD2 matches at 13 bases. J gave up 6 bases and V 5 bases, and 14 bases lay outside the gene matches. The CDR3 consists of 18 residues.